Listed below are T cell receptor beta chains from one sample, sequenced in a study of blood T cell repertoires in COVID-19. Profiled with immunoSEQ multiplex PCR; TCRdb holds only in-frame clones, not every one. This sample carries 200,000 to 250,000 clones, roughly 85% of them seen once, and the ten largest clones take 8.5% to 9.5%. Sequenced: PBMCs or T cells enriched from blood (not recorded which). The receptors here all came from a woman aged 50 to 60 with acute COVID-19. Both conserved end residues are part of each CDR3. D genes are given only for firm matches. Size is omitted from some rows. Given values are once, few, many or a class for expanded clones.

J: TRBJ1-1; D: -; V: TRBV5-1; size: -; CDR3: CASSLEAASSTEAFF; DNA: TGCGCCAGCAGCTTGGAGGCGGCAAGTAGCACTGAAGCTTTCTTT
J: TRBJ2-7; D: TRBD1; V: TRBV29-1; size: -; CDR3: CSVRDSPYEQYF; DNA: TGCAGCGTCAGGGACAGCCCCTACGAGCAGTACTTC
J: TRBJ1-2; D: -; V: TRBV7-3; size: -; CDR3: CASSPDEGGYGYTF; DNA: TGTGCCAGCAGCCCCGACGAGGGGGGGTATGGCTACACCTTC
J: TRBJ1-5; D: TRBD1; V: TRBV6-2/TRBV6-3; size: -; CDR3: CASSPIRRGRNQPQHF; DNA: TGTGCCAGCAGCCCCATTCGTAGGGGGCGGAATCAGCCCCAGCATTTT
J: TRBJ1-3; D: -; V: TRBV7-2; size: -; CDR3: CASSSNRAGNTIYF; DNA: TGTGCCAGCAGCTCTAACAGGGCTGGAAACACCATATATTTT
J: TRBJ1-3; D: -; V: TRBV9; size: -; CDR3: CASSATGNSGNTIYF; DNA: TGTGCCAGCAGCGCTACAGGGAACTCTGGAAACACCATATATTTT
J: TRBJ2-7; D: -; V: TRBV9; size: few; CDR3: CASSFTGTEYEQYF; DNA: TGTGCCAGCAGCTTCACCGGGACTGAATACGAGCAGTACTTC
J: TRBJ1-2; D: -; V: TRBV2; size: -; CDR3: CASRTGTNRPVGGYTF; DNA: TGTGCCAGCAGAACCGGGACAAATCGTCCAGTGGGTGGCTACACCTTC
J: TRBJ1-2; D: TRBD1; V: TRBV27; size: -; CDR3: CASSLTGSLAAFYGYTF; DNA: TGTGCCAGCAGTTTGACAGGGTCTTTAGCAGCATTCTATGGCTACACCTTC
J: TRBJ1-1; D: -; V: TRBV18; size: -; CDR3: CASSPPGTLNTEAFF; DNA: TGTGCCAGCTCACCACCAGGGACATTGAACACTGAAGCTTTCTTT
J: TRBJ2-3; D: -; V: TRBV5-1; size: -; CDR3: CASSPPSSTDTQYF; DNA: TGCGCCAGCAGCCCCCCTTCTAGCACAGATACGCAGTATTTT
J: TRBJ1-1; D: -; V: TRBV2; size: -; CDR3: CASSEDSLKEAFF; DNA: TGTGCCAGCAGCGAGGACAGCCTCAAGGAAGCTTTCTTT
J: TRBJ1-2; D: TRBD1; V: TRBV6-1; size: -; CDR3: CASSGAGGRNYGYTF; DNA: TGTGCCAGCAGTGGAGCAGGGGGCCGCAACTATGGCTACACCTTC
J: TRBJ1-2; D: TRBD1; V: TRBV7-2; size: -; CDR3: CASSPTGNGYTF; DNA: TGTGCCAGCAGCCCGACAGGGAATGGCTACACCTTC
J: TRBJ1-1; D: -; V: TRBV29-1; size: -; CDR3: CSVVQAEAFF; DNA: TGCAGCGTTGTGCAGGCTGAAGCTTTCTTT
J: TRBJ1-1; D: -; V: TRBV7-9; size: -; CDR3: CASSLAPQGTEAFF; DNA: TGTGCCAGCAGCTTAGCGCCTCAGGGTACTGAAGCTTTCTTT
J: TRBJ1-5; D: -; V: TRBV5-4; size: -; CDR3: CASSFFGNQPQHF; DNA: TGTGCCAGCAGCTTTTTCGGGAATCAGCCCCAGCATTTT
J: TRBJ1-1; D: -; V: TRBV30; size: -; CDR3: CAWRRDSGTEAFF; DNA: TGTGCCTGGAGGAGGGACTCCGGAACCGAAGCTTTCTTT
J: TRBJ1-6; D: -; V: TRBV30; size: -; CDR3: CAWAHPGDSPLHF; DNA: TGTGCCTGGGCACACCCAGGGGATTCACCCCTCCACTTT
J: TRBJ1-4; D: TRBD1; V: TRBV28; size: -; CDR3: CASSSGTEYEKLFF; DNA: TGTGCCAGCAGTTCCGGGACAGAGTATGAAAAACTGTTTTTT
J: TRBJ1-5; D: -; V: TRBV21-1; size: -; CDR3: CASSKGRQPYSNQPQHF; DNA: TGTGCCAGCAGCAAAGGCCGACAACCATATAGCAATCAGCCCCAGCATTTT
J: TRBJ1-2; D: -; V: TRBV12-3/TRBV12-4; size: -; CDR3: CASSYDRGYGYTF; DNA: TGTGCCAGCAGTTATGACAGAGGCTATGGCTACACCTTC
J: TRBJ1-1; D: -; V: TRBV29-1; size: -; CDR3: CSVVRGGTEAFF; DNA: TGCAGCGTTGTACGGGGGGGCACTGAAGCTTTCTTT
J: TRBJ1-1; D: -; V: TRBV3-1/TRBV3-2; size: -; CDR3: CASSQAGNTEAFF; DNA: TGTGCCAGCAGCCAAGCGGGGAACACTGAAGCTTTCTTT
J: TRBJ2-1; D: TRBD2; V: TRBV29-1; size: -; CDR3: CSVDPTSGGANEQFF; DNA: TGCAGCGTTGATCCGACTAGCGGGGGGGCGAATGAGCAGTTCTTC
J: TRBJ1-2; D: -; V: TRBV10-2; size: -; CDR3: CASSVDQTGYGYTF; DNA: TGCGCCAGCAGTGTAGATCAAACAGGCTATGGCTACACCTTC
J: TRBJ1-2; D: TRBD1; V: TRBV7-8; size: -; CDR3: CASSLVRDRGGYTF; DNA: TGTGCCAGCAGCTTAGTGCGGGACAGGGGTGGCTACACCTTC
J: TRBJ1-2; D: TRBD1; V: TRBV5-1; size: once; CDR3: CASSPGTGGSLFYGYTF; DNA: TGCGCCAGCAGCCCCGGGACAGGGGGCTCTCTATTCTATGGCTACACCTTC
J: TRBJ2-5; D: -; V: TRBV5-4; size: -; CDR3: CASSFVGPPETQYF; DNA: TGTGCCAGCAGCTTTGTGGGGCCCCCAGAGACCCAGTACTTC